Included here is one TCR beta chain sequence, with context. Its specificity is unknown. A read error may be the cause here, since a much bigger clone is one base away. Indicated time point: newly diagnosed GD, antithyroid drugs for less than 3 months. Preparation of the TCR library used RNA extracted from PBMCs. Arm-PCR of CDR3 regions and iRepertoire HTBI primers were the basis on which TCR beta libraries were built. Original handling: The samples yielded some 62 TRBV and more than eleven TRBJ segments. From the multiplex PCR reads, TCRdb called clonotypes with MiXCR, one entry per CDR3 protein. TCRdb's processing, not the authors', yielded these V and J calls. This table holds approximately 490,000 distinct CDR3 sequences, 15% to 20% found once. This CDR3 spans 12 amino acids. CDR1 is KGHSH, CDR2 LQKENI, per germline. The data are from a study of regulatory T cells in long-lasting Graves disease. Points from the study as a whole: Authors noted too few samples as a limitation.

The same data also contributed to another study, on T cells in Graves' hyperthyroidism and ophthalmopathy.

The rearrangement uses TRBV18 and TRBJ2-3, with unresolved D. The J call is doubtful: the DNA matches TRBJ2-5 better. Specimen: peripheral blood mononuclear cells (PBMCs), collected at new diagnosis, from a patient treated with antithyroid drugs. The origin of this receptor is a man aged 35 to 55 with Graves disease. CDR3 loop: CASSPARETQYF. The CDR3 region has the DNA TGTGCCAGCTCACCAGCTCGAGAGACCCAGTACTTC.